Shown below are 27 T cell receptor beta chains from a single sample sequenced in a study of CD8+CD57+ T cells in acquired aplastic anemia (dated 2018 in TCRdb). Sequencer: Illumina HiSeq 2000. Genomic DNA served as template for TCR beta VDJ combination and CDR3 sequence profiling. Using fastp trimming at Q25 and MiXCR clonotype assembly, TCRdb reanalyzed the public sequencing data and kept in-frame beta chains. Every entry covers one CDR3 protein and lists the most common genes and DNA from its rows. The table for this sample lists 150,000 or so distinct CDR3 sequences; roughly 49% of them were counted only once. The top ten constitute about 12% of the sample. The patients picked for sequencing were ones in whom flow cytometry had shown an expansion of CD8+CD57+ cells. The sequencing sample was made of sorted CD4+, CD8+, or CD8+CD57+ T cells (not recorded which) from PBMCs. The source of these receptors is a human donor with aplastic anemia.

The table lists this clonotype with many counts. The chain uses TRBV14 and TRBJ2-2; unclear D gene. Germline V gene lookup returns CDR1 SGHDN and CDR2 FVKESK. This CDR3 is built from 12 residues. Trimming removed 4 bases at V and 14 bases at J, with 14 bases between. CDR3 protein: CASSLRAPFLFF. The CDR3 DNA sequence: TGTGCCAGCAGCCTACGAGCCCCCTTTCTGTTTTTT.

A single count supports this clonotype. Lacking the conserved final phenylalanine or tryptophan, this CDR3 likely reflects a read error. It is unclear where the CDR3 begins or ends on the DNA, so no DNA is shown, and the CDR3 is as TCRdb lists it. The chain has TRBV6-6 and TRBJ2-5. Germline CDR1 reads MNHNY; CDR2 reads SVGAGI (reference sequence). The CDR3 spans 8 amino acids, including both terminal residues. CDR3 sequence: CASSYSDS.

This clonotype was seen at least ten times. CDR3: CASSDSSYNEQFF. In DNA form, the CDR3 reads TGTGCCAGCAGTGACAGCTCCTACAATGAGCAGTTCTTC. This chain links TRBV6-4 with TRBJ2-1, with D uncertain. Trimming shortened V by 2 bases and J by 0 bases, and 2 bases separated the two germline ends. CDR1 and CDR2 (germline): MRHNA, SNTAGT. CDR3 length: 13 amino acids.

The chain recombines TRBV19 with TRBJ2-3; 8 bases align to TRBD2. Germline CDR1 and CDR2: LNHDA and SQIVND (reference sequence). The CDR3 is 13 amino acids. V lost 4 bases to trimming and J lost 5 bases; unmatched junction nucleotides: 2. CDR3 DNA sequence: TGTGCCAGTAGTAGTCTAGCGGGAGATACGCAGTATTTT. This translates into CASSSLAGDTQYF.

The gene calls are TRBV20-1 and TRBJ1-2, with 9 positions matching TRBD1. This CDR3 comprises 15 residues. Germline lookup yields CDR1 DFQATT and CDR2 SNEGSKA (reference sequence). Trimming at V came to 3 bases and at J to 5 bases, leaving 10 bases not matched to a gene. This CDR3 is CSARGGTGSVYGYTF. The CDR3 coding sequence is TGCAGTGCTAGGGGAGGGACAGGGAGCGTTTATGGCTACACCTTC.

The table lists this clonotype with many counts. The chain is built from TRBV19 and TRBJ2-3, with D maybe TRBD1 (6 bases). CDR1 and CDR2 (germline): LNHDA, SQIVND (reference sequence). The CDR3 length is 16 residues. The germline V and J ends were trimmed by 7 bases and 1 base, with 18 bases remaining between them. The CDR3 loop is CASTDSPVPRTDTQYF. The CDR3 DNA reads TGTGCCAGTACGGACAGCCCCGTCCCTCGCACAGATACGCAGTATTTT.

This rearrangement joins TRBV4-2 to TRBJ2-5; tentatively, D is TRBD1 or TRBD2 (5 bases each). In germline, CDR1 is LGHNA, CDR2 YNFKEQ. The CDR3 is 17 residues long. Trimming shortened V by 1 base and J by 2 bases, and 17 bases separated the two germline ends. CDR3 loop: CASSQGAWERTQETQYF. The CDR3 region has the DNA TGTGCCAGCAGCCAAGGTGCCTGGGAGCGGACACAAGAGACCCAGTACTTC.

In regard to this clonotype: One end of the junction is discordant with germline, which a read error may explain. In DNA, the CDR3 is TGTGCCAGCAGTCAACAGGGGAACACTGAAGCTTTCTTT. It codes for CASSQQGNTEAFF. This chain uses TRBV10-3 with TRBJ1-1; D is possibly TRBD1 (6 bases). Germline loops: CDR1 ENHRY, CDR2 SYGVKD. The CDR3 totals 13 residues.

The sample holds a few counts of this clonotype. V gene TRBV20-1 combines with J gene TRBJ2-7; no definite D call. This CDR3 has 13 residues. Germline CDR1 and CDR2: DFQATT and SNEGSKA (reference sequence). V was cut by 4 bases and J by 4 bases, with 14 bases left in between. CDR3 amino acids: CSAMGREDYEQYF. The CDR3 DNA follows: TGCAGTGCTATGGGCCGCGAGGATTACGAGCAGTACTTC.

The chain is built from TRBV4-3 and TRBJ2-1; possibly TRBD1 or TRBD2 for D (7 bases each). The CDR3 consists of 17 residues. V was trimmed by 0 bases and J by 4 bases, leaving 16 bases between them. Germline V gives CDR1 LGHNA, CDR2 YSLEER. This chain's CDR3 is CASSQDSTGEGYNEQFF. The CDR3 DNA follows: TGCGCCAGCAGCCAAGACTCAACAGGGGAGGGGTACAATGAGCAGTTCTTC.

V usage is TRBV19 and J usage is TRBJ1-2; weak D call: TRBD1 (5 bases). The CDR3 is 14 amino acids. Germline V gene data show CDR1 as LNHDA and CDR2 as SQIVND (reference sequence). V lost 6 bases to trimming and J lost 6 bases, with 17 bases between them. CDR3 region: CASSYGGDENGYTF. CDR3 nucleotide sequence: TGTGCCAGTAGCTACGGGGGGGATGAGAATGGCTACACCTTC.

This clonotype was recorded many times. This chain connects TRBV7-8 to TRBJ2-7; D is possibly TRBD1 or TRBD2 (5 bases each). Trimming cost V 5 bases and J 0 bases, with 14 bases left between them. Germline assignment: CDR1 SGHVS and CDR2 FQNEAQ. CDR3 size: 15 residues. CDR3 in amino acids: CASSPGTSSSYEQYF. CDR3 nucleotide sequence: TGTGCCAGCAGCCCCGGGACGTCGAGCTCCTACGAGCAGTACTTC.

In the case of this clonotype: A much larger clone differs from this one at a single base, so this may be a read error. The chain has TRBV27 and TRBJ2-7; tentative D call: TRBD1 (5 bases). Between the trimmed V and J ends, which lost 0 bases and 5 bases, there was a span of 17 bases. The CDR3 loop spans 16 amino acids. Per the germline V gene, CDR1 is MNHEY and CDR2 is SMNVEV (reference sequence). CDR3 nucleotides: TGTGCCAGCAGTTTATCGCAGGGCGGAACCTTTAACGAGCAGTACTTC. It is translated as CASSLSQGGTFNEQYF.

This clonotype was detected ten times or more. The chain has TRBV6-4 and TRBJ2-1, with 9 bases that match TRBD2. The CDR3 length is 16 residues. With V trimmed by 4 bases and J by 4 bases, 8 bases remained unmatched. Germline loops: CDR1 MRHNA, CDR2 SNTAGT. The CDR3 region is CASSASLAGEYNEQFF. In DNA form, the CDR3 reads TGTGCCAGCAGTGCCTCACTAGCGGGCGAGTACAATGAGCAGTTCTTC.

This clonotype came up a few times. DNA for the CDR3: TGTGCCAGTAGTTCCGGACAGACCAGGGGCTCACCCCTCCACTTT. Protein product: CASSSGQTRGSPLHF. The chain couples TRBV19 to TRBJ1-6; possibly TRBD1 for D (6 bases). Trimming removed 5 bases at V and 10 bases at J, with 18 bases between. The length of the CDR3 is 15 residues. Germline V gene lookup returns CDR1 LNHDA and CDR2 SQIVND (reference sequence).

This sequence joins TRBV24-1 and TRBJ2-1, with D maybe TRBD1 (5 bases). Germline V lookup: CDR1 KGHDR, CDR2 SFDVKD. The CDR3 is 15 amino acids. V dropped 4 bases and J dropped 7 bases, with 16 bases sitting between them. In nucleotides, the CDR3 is TGTGCCACCAGTGACCCCTTAACAGGAGCGAATGAGCAGTTCTTC. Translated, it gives CATSDPLTGANEQFF.

The CDR3 bases are TGCGCCAGCAGCCAAGATCTACGGGGGGCTGGGGCCAACGTCCTGACTTTC. Its protein product is CASSQDLRGAGANVLTF. The chain joins TRBV4-3 to TRBJ2-6; 7 bases line up with TRBD2. The CDR3 extends over 17 amino acids. The germline V gene encodes CDR1 LGHNA and CDR2 YSLEER. Trimming removed 0 bases from V and 2 bases from J; junction bases left unmatched: 4.

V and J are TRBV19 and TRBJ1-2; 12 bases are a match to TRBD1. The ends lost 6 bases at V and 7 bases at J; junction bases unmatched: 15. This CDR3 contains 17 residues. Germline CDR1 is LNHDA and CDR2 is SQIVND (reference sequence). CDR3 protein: CASRAGTGGLSAVGYTF. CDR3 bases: TGTGCCAGTAGGGCGGGGACAGGGGGCCTTTCCGCTGTTGGCTACACCTTC.

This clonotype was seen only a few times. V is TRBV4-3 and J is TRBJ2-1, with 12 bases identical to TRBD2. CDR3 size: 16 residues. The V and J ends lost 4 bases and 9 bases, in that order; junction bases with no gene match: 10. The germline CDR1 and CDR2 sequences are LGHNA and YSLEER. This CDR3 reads CASSPSGGVAEGEQFF. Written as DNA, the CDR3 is TGCGCCAGCAGCCCTAGCGGGGGGGTGGCGGAGGGTGAGCAGTTCTTC.

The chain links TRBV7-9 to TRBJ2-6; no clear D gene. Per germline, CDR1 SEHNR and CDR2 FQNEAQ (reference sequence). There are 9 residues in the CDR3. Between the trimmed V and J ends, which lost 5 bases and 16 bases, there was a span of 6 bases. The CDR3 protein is CASSPGLTF. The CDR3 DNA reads TGTGCCAGCAGCCCCGGACTGACTTTC.

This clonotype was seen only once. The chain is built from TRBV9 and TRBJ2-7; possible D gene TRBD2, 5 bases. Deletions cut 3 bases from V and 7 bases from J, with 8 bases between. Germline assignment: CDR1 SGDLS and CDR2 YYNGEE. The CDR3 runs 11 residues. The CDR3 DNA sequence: TGTGCCAGCAGCGACGGGGTGGAGCAGTACTTC. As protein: CASSDGVEQYF.

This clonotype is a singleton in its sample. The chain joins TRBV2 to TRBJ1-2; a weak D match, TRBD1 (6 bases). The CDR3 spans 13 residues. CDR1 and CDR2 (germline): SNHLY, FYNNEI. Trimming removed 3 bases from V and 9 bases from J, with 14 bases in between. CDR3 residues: CASSDRGGTRYTF. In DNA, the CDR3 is TGTGCCAGCAGTGACCGAGGGGGTACTCGCTACACCTTC.

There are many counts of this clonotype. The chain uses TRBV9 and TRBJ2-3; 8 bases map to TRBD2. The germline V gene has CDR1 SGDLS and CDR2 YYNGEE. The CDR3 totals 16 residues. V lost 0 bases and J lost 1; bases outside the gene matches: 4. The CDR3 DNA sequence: TGTGCCAGCAGCGTAGTTCCAGCGGGGGGCACAGATACGCAGTATTTT. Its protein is CASSVVPAGGTDTQYF.

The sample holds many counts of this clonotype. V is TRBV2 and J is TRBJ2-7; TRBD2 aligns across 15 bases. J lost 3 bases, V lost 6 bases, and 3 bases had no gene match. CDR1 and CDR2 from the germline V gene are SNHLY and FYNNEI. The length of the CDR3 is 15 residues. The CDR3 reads CASRGGLAGGYEQYF. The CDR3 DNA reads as TGTGCCAGCAGGGGGGGACTAGCGGGGGGCTACGAGCAGTACTTC.

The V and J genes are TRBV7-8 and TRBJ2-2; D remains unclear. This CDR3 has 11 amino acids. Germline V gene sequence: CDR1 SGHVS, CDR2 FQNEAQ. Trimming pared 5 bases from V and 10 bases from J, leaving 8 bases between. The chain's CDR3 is CASSIDVELFF. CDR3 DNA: TGTGCCAGCAGCATCGATGTGGAGCTGTTTTTT.

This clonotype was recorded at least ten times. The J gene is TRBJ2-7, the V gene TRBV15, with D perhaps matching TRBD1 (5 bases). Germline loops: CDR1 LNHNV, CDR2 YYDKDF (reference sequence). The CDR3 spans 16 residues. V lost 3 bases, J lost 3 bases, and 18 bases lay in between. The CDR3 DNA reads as TGTGCCACCAGCAGTAGACCTTTCGCTGACAGCTACGAGCAGTACTTC. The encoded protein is CATSSRPFADSYEQYF.

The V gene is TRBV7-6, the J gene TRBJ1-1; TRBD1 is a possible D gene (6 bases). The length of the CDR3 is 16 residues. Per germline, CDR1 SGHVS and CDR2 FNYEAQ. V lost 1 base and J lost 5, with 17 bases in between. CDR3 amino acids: CASSLVGWGAGTEAFF. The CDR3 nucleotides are TGTGCCAGCAGCTTAGTGGGTTGGGGGGCGGGAACTGAAGCTTTCTTT.